What follows are 7 T cell receptor beta chains derived from one specimen sequenced in a study of cytomegalovirus exposure and HLA in healthy donors. 60 Vbeta and 13 Jbeta primers were used in PCR. TCRdb keeps only in-frame clones here, not all; method: immunoSEQ multiplex PCR. Its table lists around 140,000 clones. Material for sequencing was PBMCs. The receptors were gathered from a woman aged 18-29 years in good health and CMV-seronegative.

Points on this clone: Germline and junction disagree at one end, which may indicate a read error. J is TRBJ2-1 and V is TRBV7-7, with a tentative D call TRBD2 (6 bases). The germline gives CDR1 SSHAT, CDR2 FNYEAQ (reference sequence). The CDR3 has 17 residues. In DNA form, the CDR3 reads TGTGCTAGCAGCTTAGCCGCGGGACTCACACACTACAATGAGCAGTTCTTC. This sequence encodes CASSLAAGLTHYNEQFF.

The chain uses TRBV19 and TRBJ1-2, with D possibly being TRBD1 (5 bases). Trimming left V 4 bases short and J 5 bases short, with 17 bases between. The CDR3 contains 15 residues. The germline CDR1 and CDR2 sequences are LNHDA and SQIVND (reference sequence). CDR3 nucleotides: TGTGCCAGTAGTAGTCAGGGCACGCTTTTGTATGGCTACACCTTC. It codes for CASSSQGTLLYGYTF.

For the CDR3, the DNA is TGTGCCAGCAGCTGGCCGGAGCGGGGGGACAATGAGCAGTTCTTC. Translating gives CASSWPERGDNEQFF. V and J are TRBV5-8 and TRBJ2-1; 9 bases align to TRBD2. This CDR3 contains 15 residues. V lost 3 bases and J lost 5; bases outside the gene matches: 6. Germline CDR1 reads SGHTS; CDR2 reads YDEGEE.

The chain links TRBV28 to TRBJ2-5; unclear D gene. The V end lost 8 bases, the J end lost 1 base, and 11 bases lay between the germline ends. Germline assignment: CDR1 MDHEN and CDR2 SYDVKM. The CDR3 length is 13 residues. The CDR3 protein is CASQGEPQETQYF. In DNA, the CDR3 is TGTGCCAGCCAAGGAGAACCCCAAGAGACCCAGTACTTC.

The genes are TRBV19 and TRBJ1-6; tentative D call: TRBD1 (6 bases). The V and J ends lost 1 base and 0 bases respectively, with 13 bases between them. The CDR3 runs 18 residues. The germline V gene has CDR1 LNHDA and CDR2 SQIVND (reference sequence). The CDR3 region has the DNA TGTGCCAGTAGTATAGGGGGACACCTGAGCTCCTATAATTCACCCCTCCACTTT. Residues: CASSIGGHLSSYNSPLHF. Based on the CDR3 plus reference TRBV19 and TRBJ1-6, the full variable domain is DGGITQSPKYLFRKEGQNVTLSCEQNLNHDAMYWYRQDPGQGLRLIYYSQIVNDFQKGDIAEGYSVSREKKESFPLTVTSAQKNPTAFYLCASSIGGHLSSYNSPLHFGNGTRLTVT.

This sequence joins TRBV28 and TRBJ1-2; D is unresolved. Trimming stripped 2 bases from V and 1 base from J, with 5 bases between. CDR1 is MDHEN, CDR2 SYDVKM, per germline. This CDR3 has 13 residues. The CDR3 DNA follows: TGTGCCAGCAGTTTAAACTATAACTATGGCTACACCTTC. Translating gives CASSLNYNYGYTF.

The chain has TRBV18 and TRBJ1-1; no reliable D call. The V end lost 2 bases, the J end lost 5 bases, and 12 bases lay between the germline ends. CDR1 KGHSH and CDR2 LQKENI come from the germline V gene. The CDR3 contains 14 residues. The CDR3: CASSPIPGETEAFF. In DNA, the CDR3 is TGTGCCAGCTCACCAATCCCCGGGGAAACTGAAGCTTTCTTT.